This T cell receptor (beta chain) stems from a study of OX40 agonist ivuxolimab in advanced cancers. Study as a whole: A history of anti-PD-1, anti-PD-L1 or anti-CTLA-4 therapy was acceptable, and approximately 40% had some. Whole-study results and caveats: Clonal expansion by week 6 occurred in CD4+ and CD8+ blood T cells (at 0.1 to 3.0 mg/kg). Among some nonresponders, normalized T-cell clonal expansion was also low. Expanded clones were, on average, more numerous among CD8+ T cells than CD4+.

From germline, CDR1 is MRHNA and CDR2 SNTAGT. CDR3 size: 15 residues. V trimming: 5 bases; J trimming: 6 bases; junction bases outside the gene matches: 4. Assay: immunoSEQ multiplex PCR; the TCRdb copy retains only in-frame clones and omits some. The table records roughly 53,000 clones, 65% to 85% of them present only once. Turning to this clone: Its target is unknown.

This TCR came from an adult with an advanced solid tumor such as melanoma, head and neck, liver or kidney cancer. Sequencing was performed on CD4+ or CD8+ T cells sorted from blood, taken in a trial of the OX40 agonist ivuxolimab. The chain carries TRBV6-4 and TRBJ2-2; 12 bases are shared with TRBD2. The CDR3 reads CASSKLAGGPGELFF. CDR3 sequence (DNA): TGTGCCAGCAGTAAACTAGCGGGGGGCCCCGGGGAGCTGTTTTTT.